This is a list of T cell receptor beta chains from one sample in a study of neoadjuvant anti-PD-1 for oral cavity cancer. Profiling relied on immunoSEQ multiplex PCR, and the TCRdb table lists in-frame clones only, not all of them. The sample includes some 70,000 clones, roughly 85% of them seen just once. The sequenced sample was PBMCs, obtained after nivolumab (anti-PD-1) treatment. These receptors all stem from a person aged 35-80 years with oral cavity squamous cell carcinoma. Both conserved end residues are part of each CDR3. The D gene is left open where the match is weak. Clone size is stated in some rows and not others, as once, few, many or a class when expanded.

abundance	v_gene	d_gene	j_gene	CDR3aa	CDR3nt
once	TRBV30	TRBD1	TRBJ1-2	CAWSVFETGFGYTF	TGTGCCTGGAGTGTATTCGAGACAGGGTTTGGCTACACCTTC
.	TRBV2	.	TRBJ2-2	CASSGGAFTGELFF	TGTGCCAGCAGTGGGGGGGCCTTCACCGGGGAGCTGTTTTTT
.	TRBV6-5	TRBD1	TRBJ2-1	CASSLRDRSYNEQFF	TGTGCCAGCAGTCTCCGGGACAGGAGCTACAATGAGCAGTTCTTC
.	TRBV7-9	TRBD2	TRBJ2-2	CASSYTSGKNTGELFF	TGTGCCAGCAGCTATACTAGCGGGAAAAACACCGGGGAGCTGTTTTTT
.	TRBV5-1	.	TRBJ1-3	CASSLAAASGNTIYF	TGCGCCAGCAGCTTGGCAGCCGCCTCTGGAAACACCATATATTTT
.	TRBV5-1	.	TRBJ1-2	CASSFEGVVYGYTF	TGCGCCAGCAGCTTTGAGGGAGTGGTTTATGGCTACACCTTC
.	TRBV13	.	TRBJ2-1	CASSQDRSYNEQFF	TGTGCCAGCAGCCAGGACCGCTCCTACAATGAGCAGTTCTTC
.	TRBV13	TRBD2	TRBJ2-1	CASSPLAGAGNEQFF	TGTGCCAGCAGCCCCCTAGCGGGGGCCGGGAATGAGCAGTTCTTC
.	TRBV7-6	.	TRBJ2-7	CASSLASAYPAYEQYF	TGTGCCAGCAGCTTAGCGTCAGCGTATCCAGCTTACGAGCAGTACTTC
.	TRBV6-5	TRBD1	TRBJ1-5	CASSYQTGGRQPQHF	TGTGCCAGCAGTTACCAGACAGGGGGCCGTCAGCCCCAGCATTTT
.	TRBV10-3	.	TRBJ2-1	CAISESEGASYNEQFF	TGTGCCATCAGTGAGTCGGAGGGGGCGTCCTACAATGAGCAGTTCTTC
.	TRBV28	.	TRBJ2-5	CASSLGGPGETQYF	TGTGCCAGCAGTTTAGGAGGGCCAGGGGAGACCCAGTACTTC